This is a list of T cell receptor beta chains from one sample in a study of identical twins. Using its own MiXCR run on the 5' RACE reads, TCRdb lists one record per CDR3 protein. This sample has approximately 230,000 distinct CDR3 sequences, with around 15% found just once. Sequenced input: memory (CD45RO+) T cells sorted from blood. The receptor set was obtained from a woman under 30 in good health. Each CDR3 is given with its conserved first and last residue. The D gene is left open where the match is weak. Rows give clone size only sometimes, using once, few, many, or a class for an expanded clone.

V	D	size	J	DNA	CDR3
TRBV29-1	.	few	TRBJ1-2	TGCAGCGTTGAGTCGAACGACTATGGCTACACCTTC	CSVESNDYGYTF
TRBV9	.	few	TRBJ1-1	TGTGCCAGCAGCGTAGGAGAATACTCCACTGAAGCTTTCTTT	CASSVGEYSTEAFF
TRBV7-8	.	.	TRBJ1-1	TGTGCCAGCAGCTTTAGGGAAAAGGGTATCATGAACACTGAAGCTTTCTTT	CASSFREKGIMNTEAFF
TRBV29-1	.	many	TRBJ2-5	TGCAGCGTGACCCACAGCGGCCAAGAGACCCAGTACTTC	CSVTHSGQETQYF
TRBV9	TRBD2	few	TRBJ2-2	TGTGCCAGCAGCGTTGGACTAGCGGCAAACACCGGGGAGCTGTTTTTT	CASSVGLAANTGELFF
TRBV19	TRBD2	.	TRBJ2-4	TGTGCCAGTAGCCGGACAGCGAGTAGCGGGACTGCCAAAAACATTCAGTACTTC	CASSRTASSGTAKNIQYF
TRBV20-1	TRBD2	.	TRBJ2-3	TGCAGTGCTAGGACAGCTAGCGGGAGCACGCAGTATTTT	CSARTASGSTQYF
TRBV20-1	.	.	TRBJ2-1	TGCAGTGCTAATGGTCTGGGCTACCACAATGAGCAGTTCTTC	CSANGLGYHNEQFF
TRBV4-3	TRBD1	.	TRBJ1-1	TGCGCCAGCAGCCCCGGACAGGCGGGAAAAACTGAAGCTTTCTTT	CASSPGQAGKTEAFF
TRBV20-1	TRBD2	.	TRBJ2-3	TGCAGTGCTAGAGATACGACTAGCGGGAGCGCAGATACGCAGTATTTT	CSARDTTSGSADTQYF
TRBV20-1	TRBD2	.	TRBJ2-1	TGCAGTGCCAGTCGTTTGGGGGGGTCCTACAATGAGCAGTTCTTC	CSASRLGGSYNEQFF
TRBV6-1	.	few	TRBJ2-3	TGTGCCAGCAGGGGGCAGCTCGGGGAATATAGCACAGATACGCAGTATTTT	CASRGQLGEYSTDTQYF
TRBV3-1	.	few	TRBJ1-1	TGTGCCAGCAGCCAAGCGGACCGAAGGGGCACTGAAGCTTTCTTT	CASSQADRRGTEAFF
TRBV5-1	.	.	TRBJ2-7	TGCGCCAGCAGCTTAAGAGGGGACGTATCCTACGAGCAGTACTTC	CASSLRGDVSYEQYF
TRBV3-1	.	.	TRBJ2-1	TGTGCCAGCAGCCCTCGCTCTTCCAATGAGCAGTTCTTC	CASSPRSSNEQFF
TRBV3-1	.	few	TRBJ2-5	TGTGCCAGCAGCCAAGGGGCAGGGGATCAAGAGACCCAGTACTTC	CASSQGAGDQETQYF
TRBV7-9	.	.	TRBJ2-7	TGTGCCAGCAGTCTAAGGCTGACTAGTCCATCCGAGCAGTACTTC	CASSLRLTSPSEQYF
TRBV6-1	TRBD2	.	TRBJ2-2	TGTGCCAGCAGCCGGACTAGCGGGAGTAACACCGGGGAGCTGTTTTTT	CASSRTSGSNTGELFF
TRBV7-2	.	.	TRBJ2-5	TGTGCCAGCAGCCAAACGCCCCCCGAGACCCAGTACTTC	CASSQTPPETQYF
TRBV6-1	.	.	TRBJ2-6	TGTGCCAGCAGTAGAACCTACTCTGGGGCCAACGTCCTGACTTTC	CASSRTYSGANVLTF
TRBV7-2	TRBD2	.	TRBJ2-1	TGTGCCAGCAGCCTACGGACTAGCGGGAAGGGGGAGCAGTTCTTC	CASSLRTSGKGEQFF
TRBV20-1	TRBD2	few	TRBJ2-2	TGCAGTGCCCCTGGGTCGGGACTAGCTACCGGGGAGCTGTTTTTT	CSAPGSGLATGELFF
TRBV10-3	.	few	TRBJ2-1	TGTGCCATCACCGCGGACACCTACAATGAGCAGTTCTTC	CAITADTYNEQFF
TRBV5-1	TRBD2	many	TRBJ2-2	TGCGCCAGCAGCTTTGATAGCGGGGGGACCACCGGGGAGCTGTTTTTT	CASSFDSGGTTGELFF
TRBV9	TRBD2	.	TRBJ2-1	TGTGCCAGCAGCGTAGCCCCCGCAGGACTAGCGGGAATCGATGAGCAGTTCTTC	CASSVAPAGLAGIDEQFF
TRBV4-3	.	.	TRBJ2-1	TGCGCCAGCAGCCAGGCCGGGGCAGGGGCCGGCAACAATGAGCAGTTCTTC	CASSQAGAGAGNNEQFF
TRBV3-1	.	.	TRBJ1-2	TGTGCCAGCAGCCAAGATTGGAGCCCCGGCTACACCTTC	CASSQDWSPGYTF
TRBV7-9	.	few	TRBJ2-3	TGTGCCACCCGACGGACCTTCACAGATACGCAACCCCATTTT	CATRRTFTDTQPHF
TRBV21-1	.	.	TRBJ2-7	TGTGCCAGCCCAGCGCGCGGGAGCTCCTACGAGCAGTACTTC	CASPARGSSYEQYF
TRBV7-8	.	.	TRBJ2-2	TGTGCCAGCAGCTTAGGAGGGCAGGGCACCGGGGAGCTGTTTTTT	CASSLGGQGTGELFF
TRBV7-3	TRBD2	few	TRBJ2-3	TGTGCCAGCAGCTTAATTCCTAGCGGGGGGCGCACAGATACGCAGTATTTT	CASSLIPSGGRTDTQYF
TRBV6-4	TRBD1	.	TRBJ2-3	TGTGCCAGCAGTGACTCGACAGGGCCGGATACGCAGTATTTT	CASSDSTGPDTQYF
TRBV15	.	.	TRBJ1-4	TGTGCCACCAGCAGAGGGGCGGTTAATGAAAAACTGTTTTTT	CATSRGAVNEKLFF
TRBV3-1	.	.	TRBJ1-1	TGTGCCAGCAGCCAAGTGGTTGCCCTGGGAGCTTTCTTT	CASSQVVALGAFF
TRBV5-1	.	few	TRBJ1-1	TGCGCCAGCATCTTAGGGCCCACGGGCACTGAAGCTTTCTTT	CASILGPTGTEAFF
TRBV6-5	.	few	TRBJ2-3	TGTGCCAGCAGTTACTCGGGGGGAGTGGGAGATACGCAGTATTTT	CASSYSGGVGDTQYF
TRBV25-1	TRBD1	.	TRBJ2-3	TGTGCCAGCAGTCATAACAGGGGGACCACAGATACGCAGTATTTT	CASSHNRGTTDTQYF
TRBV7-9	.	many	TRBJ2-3	TGTGCCAGCAGTTCTCCGGGGGGCGGGGGAGACACAGATACGCAGTATTTT	CASSSPGGGGDTDTQYF
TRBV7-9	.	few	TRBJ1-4	TGTGCCAGCAGGCGAGCAACTAATGAAAAACTGTTTTTT	CASRRATNEKLFF